The rows below give T cell receptor beta chains drawn from one sample of a study of blood T cell repertoires in COVID-19. The data were produced by immunoSEQ multiplex PCR, yet TCRdb's version contains in-frame clones alone and is incomplete. The sample lists some 290,000 clones, around four fifths seen once, with about 4.3% in the top ten. The material sequenced was peripheral blood. The source is a man between 60 and 75 years old who had recovered from COVID-19. CDR3s include the opening cysteine and the closing phenylalanine or tryptophan. Fields, in order: V gene, J gene, CDR3 protein.

TRBV7-9	TRBJ1-2	CASRDQGSHGYTF
TRBV9	TRBJ2-5	CASSVVLGETQYF
TRBV6-2/TRBV6-3	TRBJ2-7	CASSPLWLQSYEQYF
TRBV6-1	TRBJ2-7	CASSDGQGIEQYF
TRBV10-2	TRBJ1-3	CASSATGVGNTIYF
TRBV3-1/TRBV3-2	TRBJ1-2	CASKTGTLGGYTF
TRBV29-1	TRBJ2-2	CSVRTGGLTGELFF
TRBV29-1	TRBJ2-2	CSVGETGLAGELFF
TRBV28	TRBJ1-1	CASSSYMDTEAFF
TRBV5-8	TRBJ2-2	CASSLAGTQGGELFF
TRBV5-6	TRBJ2-2	CASSPRGSGGTNTGELFF
TRBV6-4	TRBJ2-1	CASSDSSAGALYEQFF
TRBV29-1	TRBJ2-7	CSVEDGVSYEQYF
TRBV6-5	TRBJ2-5	CASSYGGEETQYF
TRBV5-1	TRBJ1-3	CASSAQGGAGNTIYF
TRBV29-1	TRBJ1-6	CSVTETGVLGLHF
TRBV7-9	TRBJ2-5	CASSKRQGETQYF
TRBV11-2	TRBJ2-7	CASSSVSSGRRSYEQYF
TRBV7-2	TRBJ1-5	CASSLAASGTGRVQPQHF
TRBV29-1	TRBJ2-3	CSVGTADTQYF
TRBV29-1	TRBJ2-3	CSVPKGPGSKGTDTQYF
TRBV6-2/TRBV6-3	TRBJ1-3	CASSSRGDGNTIYF
TRBV5-1	TRBJ2-1	CASSVLAETYNEQFF
TRBV24-1	TRBJ2-1	CATSDPGTGGGNEQFF
TRBV5-1	TRBJ1-4	CASSPGQSNEKLFF
TRBV2	TRBJ2-5	CASIAELRETQYF
TRBV27	TRBJ1-1	CASSLSRGANTEAFF
TRBV3-1/TRBV3-2	TRBJ2-1	CASSQDRLAPYNEQFF